Below are 6 T cell receptor beta chains sequenced from a single sample in a study of T cells in localized non-small cell lung cancer. The table came from immunoSEQ multiplex PCR; TCRdb's copy has only in-frame clones and leaves some out. The data show 2,400 or so clones, with 35% to 45% seen just once and 6.5% to 9.5% held by the top ten. The source was normal lung tissue next to the tumor, collected before any cancer treatment. The source is a man aged 35-69 years with stage II lung adenocarcinoma.

As regards this clone: Relative to the germline gene, one junction end is altered; a read error may explain this. This sequence joins TRBV18 and TRBJ1-6; 7 positions agree with TRBD1. The CDR3 extends over 16 amino acids. Germline V gene lookup returns CDR1 KGHSH and CDR2 LQKENI. CDR3 amino acids: CTSSQPPPTGNSPLHF. The CDR3 nucleotides are TGTACCAGCTCACAACCGCCCCCGACAGGGAATTCACCCCTCCACTTT.

This clone has just a few counts. V and J are TRBV14 and TRBJ2-5; perhaps TRBD2 as D (5 bases). CDR1 is SGHDN and CDR2 is FVKESK in the germline V gene. CDR3 length: 12 residues. Trimming removed 4 bases at V and 5 bases at J, with 8 bases between. The CDR3 DNA reads TGTGCCAGCAGCCCGGACTGGGAGACCCAGTACTTC. This codes for CASSPDWETQYF.

A remark on this clone: Relative to the germline gene, one junction end is altered; a read error may explain this. The J gene is TRBJ1-1, the V gene TRBV12-5; possible D gene TRBD1, 5 bases. The germline CDR1 and CDR2 sequences are LGHNT and FRNRAP. The CDR3 contains 14 residues. The DNA of the CDR3 is TGTGCCAGCAAACGGGACTCCTTGAATACTGAAGCTTTTTTT. Protein: CASKRDSLNTEAFF.

This clone is deemed large. This chain connects TRBV30 to TRBJ1-2, with 7 bases fitting TRBD1. From germline, CDR1 is GTSNPN and CDR2 SVGIG (reference sequence). J was trimmed by 6 bases and V by 8 bases; bases with no gene match: 9. This CDR3 spans 12 amino acids. CDR3 amino acids: CALLGQQHGYTF. As DNA, the CDR3 is TGTGCCCTATTGGGACAGCAGCATGGCTACACCTTC.

This chain links TRBV29-1 with TRBJ2-3; 11 bases align to TRBD2. This CDR3 contains 14 residues. The V and J ends lost 8 bases and 1 base, in that order; junction bases with no gene match: 5. Germline V gene sequence: CDR1 SQVTM, CDR2 ANQGSEA. CDR3 nucleotide sequence: TGCAGCTCACGACTAGCGGGACGCACAGATACGCAGTATTTT. Its protein product is CSSRLAGRTDTQYF.

The rearrangement uses TRBV19 and TRBJ2-7; 8 nucleotides align to TRBD2. CDR3 length: 14 residues. Germline V CDR1 and CDR2: LNHDA, SQIVND (reference sequence). The V and J ends lost 6 bases and 1 base, in that order; junction bases with no gene match: 5. CDR3 residues: CASRATSGSYEQYF. CDR3 nucleotide sequence: TGTGCCAGTAGGGCAACTAGCGGATCCTACGAGCAGTACTTC.